These 27 T cell receptor beta chains were all obtained from the same sample, sequenced in a study of blood T cell repertoires in COVID-19. Clones were read by immunoSEQ multiplex PCR, and TCRdb kept only the in-frame ones, dropping some. The sample shows roughly 44,000 clones, over 85% of them seen only once. The sequenced sample consisted of peripheral blood. Receptors originate from a man older than 75 with acute or convalescent COVID-19.

The chain recombines TRBV10-3 with TRBJ2-1; D is possibly TRBD1 (6 bases). Germline CDR1 reads ENHRY; CDR2 reads SYGVKD. Trimming removed 1 base from V and 8 bases from J, with 9 bases in between. This CDR3 is built from 13 residues. CDR3 coding DNA: TGTGCCATCAGTGAGTTAGAGGGGGATGAGCAGTTCTTC. It specifies CAISELEGDEQFF.

The rearrangement uses TRBV19 and TRBJ1-6; possible D gene TRBD1, 6 bases. CDR1 is LNHDA, CDR2 SQIVND, per germline (reference sequence). The ends were cut back, 4 bases at V and 8 bases at J, with 6 bases in the middle. The CDR3 consists of 12 residues. The CDR3 DNA is TGTGCCAGTAGTACAGGGGATTCACCCCTCCACTTT. Amino acid sequence: CASSTGDSPLHF.

This clone came up a few times. This chain joins TRBV19 and TRBJ1-5, with no clear D. Germline loops: CDR1 LNHDA, CDR2 SQIVND (reference sequence). The CDR3 is made up of 15 amino acids. The V gene lost 3 bases and the J gene lost 4 bases, with 13 bases spanning the gap. The CDR3 loop is CASSIYSETNQPQHF. DNA for the CDR3: TGTGCCAGTAGTATTTACAGTGAAACGAATCAGCCCCAGCATTTT.

The gene calls are TRBV7-6 and TRBJ2-2; TRBD2 matches 7 bases. J was trimmed by 4 bases and V by 5 bases; bases with no gene match: 10. The CDR3 loop spans 16 amino acids. Germline CDR1 reads SGHVS; CDR2 reads FNYEAQ. The CDR3 is CASSPRAGEGTGELFF. The CDR3 coding sequence is TGTGCCAGCAGCCCTCGGGCGGGGGAGGGCACCGGGGAGCTGTTTTTT. The entire variable domain, with the rest obtained from reference TRBV7-6 and TRBJ2-2, is as follows: GAGVSQSPRYKVTKRGQDVALRCDPISGHVSLYWYRQALGQGPEFLTYFNYEAQQDKSGLPNDRFSAERPEGSISTLTIQRTEQRDSAMYRCASSPRAGEGTGELFFGEGSRLTVL.

This chain links TRBV11-3 with TRBJ2-5; TRBD2 agrees at 10 bases. Trimming at V came to 3 bases and at J to 1 base, leaving 5 bases not matched to a gene. The CDR3 runs to 16 residues. The germline V gene has CDR1 SGHNT and CDR2 YENEEA. The CDR3 bases are TGTGCCAGCAGCTTGTCTAGCGGGGGATCCCAAGAGACCCAGTACTTC. It codes for CASSLSSGGSQETQYF.

Points on this clone: Other nucleotide sequences from this sample produce the same CDR3. The V call is TRBV12-3 or TRBV12-4, the J call TRBJ2-7, with D hard to call. Trimming removed 2 bases at V and 3 bases at J, with 5 bases between. The CDR3 is 12 amino acids. The DNA for the CDR3 is TGTGCCAGCAGTTTAATGCGCTACGAGCAGTACTTC. This sequence encodes CASSLMRYEQYF.

V is TRBV5-6 and J is TRBJ2-5, with 8 bases lining up with TRBD1. CDR1 SGHDT and CDR2 YYEEEE come from the germline V gene. This CDR3 comprises 15 residues. J was trimmed by 5 bases and V by 0 bases; bases with no gene match: 6. The CDR3 nucleotides read TGTGCCAGCAGCTTGGTTCAGGGGGCGCGGGAGACCCAGTACTTC. This codes for CASSLVQGARETQYF.

The chain couples TRBV5-1 to TRBJ2-6, with 8 nucleotides matching TRBD1. The CDR3 length is 15 residues. CDR1 and CDR2 (germline): SGHRS, YFSETQ. V trimming: 0 bases; J trimming: 7 bases; junction bases outside the gene matches: 3. This chain's CDR3 is CASSLDRGVANVLTF. CDR3 bases: TGCGCCAGCAGCTTGGACAGGGGGGTTGCCAACGTCCTGACTTTC.

The chain employs TRBV6-5 and TRBJ1-1; perhaps TRBD1 as D (6 bases). The CDR3 is 12 amino acids. Trimming left V 7 bases short and J 4 bases short, with 10 bases between. CDR1 is MNHEY and CDR2 is SVGAGI in the germline V gene. The CDR3 spells CASIRGGTEAFF. The DNA for the CDR3 is TGTGCCAGCATAAGGGGGGGCACTGAAGCTTTCTTT.

The rearrangement uses TRBV20-1 and TRBJ1-4, with D uncertain. This CDR3 is 11 amino acids long. The V end was cut by 0 bases, the J end by 7 bases, with 3 bases between. The germline CDR1 and CDR2 sequences are DFQATT and SNEGSKA (reference sequence). In nucleotides, the CDR3 is TGCAGTGCTAGAGATCGTGAAAAACTGTTTTTT. Its translation is CSARDREKLFF.

The chain is built from TRBV24-1 and TRBJ2-2; D not certain. Trimming cost V 4 bases and J 10 bases, with 12 bases left between them. This CDR3 contains 13 residues. Per the germline V gene, CDR1 is KGHDR and CDR2 is SFDVKD. CDR3: CATSDPGRSELFF. CDR3 DNA sequence: TGTGCCACCAGTGACCCGGGTCGCTCGGAGCTGTTTTTT.

The genes are TRBV6-6 and TRBJ2-7, with TRBD1 identical over 9 bases. V lost 0 bases, J lost 7 bases, and 7 bases stayed unmatched. The CDR3 runs to 15 residues. CDR1 and CDR2 from the germline V gene are MNHNY and SVGAGI (reference sequence). CDR3 coding DNA: TGTGCCAGCAGTTACTCTGGGACAGGGCCTCTTGAGCAGTACTTC. Translating it yields CASSYSGTGPLEQYF.

The table lists this clone with a count of one. This chain uses TRBV5-4 with TRBJ2-5; TRBD2 agrees at 13 bases. CDR1 and CDR2 from the germline V gene are SGHNT and YYREEE (reference sequence). The CDR3 sequence is 16 residues long. V lost 4 bases and J lost 5; bases outside the gene matches: 8. CDR3 amino acids: CASSGTSGGAWETQYF. In nucleotides, the CDR3 is TGTGCCAGCAGCGGAACTAGCGGGGGGGCATGGGAGACCCAGTACTTC.

This clone was picked up one time. The V call is TRBV5-4, the J call TRBJ2-6, with D possibly matching TRBD2 (6 bases). Germline lookup yields CDR1 SGHNT and CDR2 YYREEE (reference sequence). CDR3 length: 16 amino acids. Trimming removed 7 bases at V and 2 bases at J, with 16 bases between. The CDR3 is CASRHGGTAGANVLTF. CDR3 in DNA: TGTGCCAGCCGCCACGGCGGGACCGCTGGGGCCAACGTCCTGACTTTC. The variable domain in full, with the rest retrieved from reference TRBV5-4 and TRBJ2-6, is ETGVTQSPTHLIKTRGQQVTLRCSSQSGHNTVSWYQQALGQGPQFIFQYYREEENGRGNFPPRFSGLQFPNYSSELNVNALELDDSALYLCASRHGGTAGANVLTFGAGSRLTVL.

The chain is built from TRBV14 and TRBJ1-1; D is possibly TRBD1 (5 bases). Germline V gene sequence: CDR1 SGHDN, CDR2 FVKESK. The V end was cut by 4 bases, the J end by 10 bases, with 13 bases between. There are 12 residues in the CDR3. CDR3 residues: CASSPGRGPAFF. The CDR3 nucleotides are TGTGCCAGCAGCCCCGGTAGGGGCCCAGCTTTCTTT.

The CDR3 bases are TGCAGCGTCGATCAGGGACAGGGCTTGGCGAATGGCTACACCTTC. Translating gives CSVDQGQGLANGYTF. The rearrangement uses TRBV29-1 and TRBJ1-2; 9 bases agree with TRBD1. Germline loops: CDR1 SQVTM, CDR2 ANQGSEA. V was pared by 6 bases and J by 6 bases, with 14 bases of the junction left unmatched. CDR3 size: 15 residues.

A word on this clone: Because the CDR3 is missing its conserved closing phenylalanine or tryptophan, this is likely a read error. The DNA is left out, because the CDR3 cannot be placed on it with certainty; the CDR3 is given as TCRdb lists it. The V call is TRBV12-3 or TRBV12-4, the J call TRBJ1-3; the table's D gene call, TRBD1, was not cross checked with the DNA. The CDR3 is 10 amino acids in total, end residues counted. CDR3: CASRQRGRRV.

The V call is TRBV4-2, the J call TRBJ1-2, with D hard to call. The ends were cut back, 2 bases at V and 5 bases at J, with 6 bases in the middle. The length of the CDR3 is 12 residues. CDR1 and CDR2 from the germline V gene are LGHNA and YNFKEQ. CDR3 sequence: CASSQPEYGYTF. CDR3 nucleotide sequence: TGTGCCAGCAGCCAACCCGAGTATGGCTACACCTTC.

This clone was counted a few times. The chain carries TRBV5-6 and TRBJ2-7; TRBD1 matches 7 bases. The CDR3 extends over 15 amino acids. From germline, CDR1 is SGHDT and CDR2 YYEEEE. With 0 bases clipped from V and 3 bases from J, the junction kept 6 bases outside the gene matches. The CDR3 loop reads CASSLGQGRGYEQYF. CDR3 sequence (DNA): TGTGCCAGCAGCTTGGGACAGGGTAGAGGCTACGAGCAGTACTTC.

This chain connects TRBV28 to TRBJ1-3, with TRBD1 identical over 7 bases. This CDR3 has 15 amino acids. CDR1 and CDR2 (germline): MDHEN, SYDVKM. The V gene end was trimmed by 6 bases and the J gene end by 4 bases; junction bases not matched to a gene: 9. For the CDR3, the DNA is TGTGCCAGCAGGTTGCCACAGGGGTCCGGAAACACCATATATTTT. Amino acid sequence: CASRLPQGSGNTIYF.

The chain carries TRBV7-2 and TRBJ2-3, with 9 bases that match TRBD2. The CDR3 runs to 16 residues. CDR1 and CDR2 from the germline V gene are SGHTA and FQGNSA. Trimming took 5 bases from V and 2 from J; bases not matched to a gene: 8. The CDR3 DNA sequence: TGTGCCAGCAGCCTCTCTAGCGGGGCCCCCACAGATACGCAGTATTTT. Translated: CASSLSSGAPTDTQYF.

This sequence joins TRBV7-2 and TRBJ2-2, with 7 positions matching TRBD1. The V gene's germline CDR1 is SGHTA and CDR2 FQGNSA. Unmatched junction bases numbered 5, after V lost 4 bases and J lost 6 bases. The CDR3 totals 14 residues. CDR3 bases: TGTGCCAGCAGCTGGGGACAGTACCCCGGGGAGCTGTTTTTT. As protein: CASSWGQYPGELFF.

The rearrangement links TRBV11-2 to TRBJ2-1; TRBD1 matches 9 bases. The CDR3 spans 17 residues. Germline assignment: CDR1 SGHAT and CDR2 FQNNGV. With 7 bases clipped from V and 7 bases from J, the junction kept 17 bases outside the gene matches. The CDR3 spells CASTRTFPGQGVNEQFF. CDR3 nucleotide sequence: TGTGCCAGCACCCGGACCTTTCCGGGACAGGGAGTAAATGAGCAGTTCTTC.

V and J are TRBV19 and TRBJ1-4; 8 positions match TRBD1. V lost 6 bases and J lost 3; bases outside the gene matches: 3. The CDR3 length is 14 residues. CDR1 and CDR2 from the germline V gene are LNHDA and SQIVND (reference sequence). This CDR3 reads CASRPQGANEKLFF. CDR3 in DNA: TGTGCCAGTAGGCCACAGGGGGCTAATGAAAAACTGTTTTTT.

The chain uses TRBV14 and TRBJ2-3, with D perhaps TRBD2 (5 bases). The CDR3 extends over 14 amino acids. CDR1 is SGHDN, CDR2 FVKESK, per germline. V gave up 3 bases and J gave up 2 bases, with 9 bases separating them. The CDR3 DNA reads TGTGCCAGCAGCCAGCGGGCACACACAGATACGCAGTATTTT. Its translation: CASSQRAHTDTQYF.

The chain joins TRBV7-2 to TRBJ2-3; tentative D call: TRBD2 (6 bases). Germline assignment: CDR1 SGHTA and CDR2 FQGNSA. Deletions cut 0 bases from V and 8 bases from J, with 9 bases between. This CDR3 region has 13 residues. This CDR3 reads CASSLAMGGTQYF. DNA for the CDR3: TGTGCCAGCAGCTTAGCAATGGGGGGTACGCAGTATTTT.

The V gene is TRBV29-1, the J gene TRBJ1-1; weak D call: TRBD1 (5 bases). Germline lookup yields CDR1 SQVTM and CDR2 ANQGSEA. This CDR3 spans 13 amino acids. The V gene lost 7 bases and the J gene lost 5 bases, with 17 bases spanning the gap. This CDR3 reads CSGTGGVGTEAFF. In DNA, the CDR3 is TGCAGCGGGACTGGGGGGGTTGGGACTGAAGCTTTCTTT.